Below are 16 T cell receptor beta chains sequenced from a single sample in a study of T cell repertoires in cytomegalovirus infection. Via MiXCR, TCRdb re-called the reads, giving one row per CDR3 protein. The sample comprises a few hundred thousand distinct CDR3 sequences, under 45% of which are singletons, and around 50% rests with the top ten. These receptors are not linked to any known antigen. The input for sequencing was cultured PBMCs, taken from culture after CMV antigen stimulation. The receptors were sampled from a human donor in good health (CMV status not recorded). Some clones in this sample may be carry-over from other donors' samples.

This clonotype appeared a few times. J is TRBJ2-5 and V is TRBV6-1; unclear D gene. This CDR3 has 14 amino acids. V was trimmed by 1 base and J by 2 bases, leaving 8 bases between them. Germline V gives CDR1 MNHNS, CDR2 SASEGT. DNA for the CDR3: TGTGCCAGCAGTGAAGACTGGGGACAAGAGACCCAGTACTTC. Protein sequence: CASSEDWGQETQYF.

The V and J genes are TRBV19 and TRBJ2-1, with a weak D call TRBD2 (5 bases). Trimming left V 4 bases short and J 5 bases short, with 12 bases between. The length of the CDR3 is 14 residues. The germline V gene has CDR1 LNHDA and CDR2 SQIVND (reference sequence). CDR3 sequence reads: CASSTAGLHNEQFF. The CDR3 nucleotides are TGTGCCAGTAGTACCGCCGGACTCCACAATGAGCAGTTCTTC.

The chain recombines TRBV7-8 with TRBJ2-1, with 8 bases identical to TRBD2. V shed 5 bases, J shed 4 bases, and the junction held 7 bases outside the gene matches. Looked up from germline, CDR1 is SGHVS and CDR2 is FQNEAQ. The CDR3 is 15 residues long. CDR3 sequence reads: CASSLGLGEYNEQFF. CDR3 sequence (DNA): TGTGCCAGCAGCCTGGGACTAGGGGAATACAATGAGCAGTTCTTC.

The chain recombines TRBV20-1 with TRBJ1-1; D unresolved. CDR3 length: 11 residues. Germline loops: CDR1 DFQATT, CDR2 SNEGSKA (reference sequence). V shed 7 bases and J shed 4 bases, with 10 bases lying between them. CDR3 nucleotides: TGCAGTGTAATCGGGGTCACTGAAGCTTTCTTT. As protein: CSVIGVTEAFF.

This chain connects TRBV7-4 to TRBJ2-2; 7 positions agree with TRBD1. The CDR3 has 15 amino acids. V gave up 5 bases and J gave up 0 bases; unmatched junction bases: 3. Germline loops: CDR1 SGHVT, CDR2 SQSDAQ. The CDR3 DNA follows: TGTGCCAGCAGCATGGGACAGACGAACACCGGGGAGCTGTTTTTT. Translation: CASSMGQTNTGELFF.

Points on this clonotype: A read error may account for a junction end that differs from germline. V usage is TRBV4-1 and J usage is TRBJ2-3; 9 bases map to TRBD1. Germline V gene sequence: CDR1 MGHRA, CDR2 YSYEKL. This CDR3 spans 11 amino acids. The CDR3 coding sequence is TGCGCCAGCAGCGGACAGGGGATCGCCTCTTTT. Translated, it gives CASSGQGIASF.

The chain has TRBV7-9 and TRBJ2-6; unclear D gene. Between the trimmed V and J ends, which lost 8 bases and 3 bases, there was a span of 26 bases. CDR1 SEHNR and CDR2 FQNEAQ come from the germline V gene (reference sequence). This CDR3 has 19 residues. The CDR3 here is CASRPAMDLQIYGANVLTF. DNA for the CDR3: TGTGCCAGCCGTCCCGCGATGGACCTCCAAATTTATGGGGCCAACGTCCTGACTTTC.

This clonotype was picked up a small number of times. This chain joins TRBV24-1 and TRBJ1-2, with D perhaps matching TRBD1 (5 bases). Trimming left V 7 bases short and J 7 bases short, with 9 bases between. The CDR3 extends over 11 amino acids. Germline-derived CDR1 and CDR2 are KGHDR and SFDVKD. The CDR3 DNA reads TGTGCCACCAGCCGCGGGGCTGGCTACACCTTC. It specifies CATSRGAGYTF.

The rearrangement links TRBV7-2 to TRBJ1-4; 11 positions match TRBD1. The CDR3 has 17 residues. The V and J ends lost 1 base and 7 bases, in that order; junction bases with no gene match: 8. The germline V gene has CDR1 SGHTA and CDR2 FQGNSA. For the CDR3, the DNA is TGTGCCAGCAGCTTAGGGGACAGGGGGGGGCTTTCTGAAAAACTGTTTTTT. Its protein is CASSLGDRGGLSEKLFF.

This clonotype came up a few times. The CDR3 DNA reads TGTGCCAGCAGCGAGGGACTAGCGGGAGGACTAGATACGCAGTATTTT. Translated: CASSEGLAGGLDTQYF. The V gene is TRBV7-8, the J gene TRBJ2-3; the match to TRBD2 covers 15 bases. Trimming removed 5 bases from V and 5 bases from J; junction bases left unmatched: 5. The germline V gene has CDR1 SGHVS and CDR2 FQNEAQ. This CDR3 has 16 residues.

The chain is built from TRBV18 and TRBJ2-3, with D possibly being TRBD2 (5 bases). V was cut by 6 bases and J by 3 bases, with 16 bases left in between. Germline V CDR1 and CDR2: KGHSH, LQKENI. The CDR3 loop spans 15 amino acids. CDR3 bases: TGTGCCAGCTCCCCCGGAGCGGACTTTACAGATACGCAGTATTTT. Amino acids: CASSPGADFTDTQYF. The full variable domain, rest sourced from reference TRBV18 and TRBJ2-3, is NAGVMQNPRHLVRRRGQEARLRCSPMKGHSHVYWYRQLPEEGLKFMVYLQKENIIDESGMPKERFSAEFPKEGPSILRIQQVVRGDSAAYFCASSPGADFTDTQYFGPGTRLTVL.

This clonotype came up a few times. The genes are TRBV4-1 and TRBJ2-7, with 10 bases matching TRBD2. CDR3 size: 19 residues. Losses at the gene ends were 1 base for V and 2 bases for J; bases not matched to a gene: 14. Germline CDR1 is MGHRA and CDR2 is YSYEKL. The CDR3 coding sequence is TGCGCCAGCAGCCAAGGCCCCCGGAGTAGCGGGGGGCTCACCTACGAGCAGTACTTC. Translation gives CASSQGPRSSGGLTYEQYF.

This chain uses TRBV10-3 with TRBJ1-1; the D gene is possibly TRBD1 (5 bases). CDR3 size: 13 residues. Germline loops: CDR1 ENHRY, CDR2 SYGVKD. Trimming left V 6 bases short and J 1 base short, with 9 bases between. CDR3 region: CAISSTANTEAFF. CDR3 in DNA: TGTGCCATCAGCTCGACAGCGAACACTGAAGCTTTCTTT.

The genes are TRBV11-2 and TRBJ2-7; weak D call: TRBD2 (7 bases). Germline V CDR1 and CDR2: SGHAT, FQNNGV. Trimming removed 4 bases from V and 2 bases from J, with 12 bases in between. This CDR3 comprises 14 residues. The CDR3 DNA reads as TGTGCCAGCAGCTCGGGGGCGGGAGCCTACGAGCAGTACTTC. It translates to CASSSGAGAYEQYF.

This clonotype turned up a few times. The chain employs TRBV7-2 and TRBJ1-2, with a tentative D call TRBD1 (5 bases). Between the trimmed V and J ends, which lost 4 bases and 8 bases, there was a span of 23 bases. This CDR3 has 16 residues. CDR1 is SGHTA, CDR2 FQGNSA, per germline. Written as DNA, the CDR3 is TGTGCCAGCAGCTCCGTAGCTGAAAGACAGCTCCGGGGCTACACCTTC. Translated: CASSSVAERQLRGYTF. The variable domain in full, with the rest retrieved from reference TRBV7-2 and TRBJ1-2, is GAGVSQSPSNKVTEKGKDVELRCDPISGHTALYWYRQSLGQGLEFLIYFQGNSAPDKSGLPSDRFSAERTGGSVSTLTIQRTQQEDSAVYLCASSSVAERQLRGYTFGSGTRLTVV.

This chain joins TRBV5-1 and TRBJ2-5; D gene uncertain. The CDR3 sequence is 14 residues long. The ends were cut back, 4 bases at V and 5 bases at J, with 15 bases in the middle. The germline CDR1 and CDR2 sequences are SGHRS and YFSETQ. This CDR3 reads CASSLITGAETQYF. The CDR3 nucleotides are TGCGCCAGCAGCCTAATCACGGGTGCGGAGACCCAGTACTTC.